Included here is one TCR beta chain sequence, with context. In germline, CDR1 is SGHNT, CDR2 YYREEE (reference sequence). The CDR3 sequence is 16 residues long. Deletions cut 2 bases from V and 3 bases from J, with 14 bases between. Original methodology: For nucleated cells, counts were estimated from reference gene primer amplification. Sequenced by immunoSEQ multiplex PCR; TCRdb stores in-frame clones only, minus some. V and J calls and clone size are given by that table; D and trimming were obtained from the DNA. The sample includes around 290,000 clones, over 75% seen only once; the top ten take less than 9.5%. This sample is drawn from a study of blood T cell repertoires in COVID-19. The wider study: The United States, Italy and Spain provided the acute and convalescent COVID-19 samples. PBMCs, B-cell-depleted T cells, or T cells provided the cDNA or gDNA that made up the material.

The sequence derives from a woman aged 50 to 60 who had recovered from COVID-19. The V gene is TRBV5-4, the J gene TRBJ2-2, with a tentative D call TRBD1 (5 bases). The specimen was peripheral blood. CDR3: CASSLGHPGDTGELFF. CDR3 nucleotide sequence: TGTGCCAGCAGCTTAGGACACCCGGGTGACACCGGGGAGCTGTTTTTT. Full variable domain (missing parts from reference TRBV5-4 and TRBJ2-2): ETGVTQSPTHLIKTRGQQVTLRCSSQSGHNTVSWYQQALGQGPQFIFQYYREEENGRGNFPPRFSGLQFPNYSSELNVNALELDDSALYLCASSLGHPGDTGELFFGEGSRLTVL.